What follows are 10 T cell receptor beta chains derived from one specimen sequenced in a study of control samples from healthy donors and cancer patients. Repertoires were generated with immunoSEQ multiplex PCR, while TCRdb's copy carries only in-frame clones and drops some. The sample records 150,000 to 200,000 clones, around 95% being singletons. The sample consisted of blood. These receptors were obtained from a woman aged 60-70 years in good health.

The chain uses TRBV6-1 and TRBJ1-1, with D unclear. CDR1 is MNHNS and CDR2 is SASEGT in the germline V gene. This CDR3 has 11 amino acids. V shed 3 bases and J shed 11 bases, with 10 bases lying between them. The CDR3 here is CASSDRYRAFF. For the CDR3, the DNA is TGTGCCAGCAGTGACCGGTATCGGGCTTTCTTT.

This rearrangement joins TRBV9 to TRBJ2-5, with 13 bases matching TRBD2. There are 17 residues in the CDR3. With 2 bases clipped from V and 4 bases from J, the junction kept 8 bases outside the gene matches. Germline assignment: CDR1 SGDLS and CDR2 YYNGEE. In DNA form, the CDR3 reads TGTGCCAGCAGCGTTGGAACTAGCGGGGGGGCCCGAGAGACCCAGTACTTC. Its translation: CASSVGTSGGARETQYF. The full variable domain, completed using reference TRBV9 and TRBJ2-5, is DSGVTQTPKHLITATGQRVTLRCSPRSGDLSVYWYQQSLDQGLQFLIQYYNGEERAKGNILERFSAQQFPDLHSELNLSSLELGDSALYFCASSVGTSGGARETQYFGPGTRLLVL.

This chain connects TRBV15 to TRBJ2-5; D ambiguous. V was clipped by 0 bases and J by 4 bases, with 9 bases between them. Germline loops: CDR1 LNHNV, CDR2 YYDKDF (reference sequence). CDR3 length: 14 amino acids. The CDR3 here is CATSRDRAAETQYF. The DNA of the CDR3 is TGTGCCACCAGCAGAGATCGGGCGGCAGAGACCCAGTACTTC.

This clone came up a few times. This chain connects TRBV3-1 (or the pseudogene TRBV3-2) to TRBJ1-5, with D hard to call. Germline V lookup: CDR1 LGHDT, CDR2 YNNKEL (reference sequence). V was shortened by 1 base and J by 7 bases, with 5 bases between the two germline ends. The CDR3 is 12 residues long. As DNA, the CDR3 is TGTGCCAGCAGCCAAGGGCAGCAGCCCCAGCATTTT. Protein sequence: CASSQGQQPQHF.

The V gene is TRBV7-3, the J gene TRBJ2-3, with a tentative D call TRBD1 (6 bases). CDR3 length equals 15 residues. Trimming shortened V by 6 bases and J by 0 bases, and 13 bases separated the two germline ends. Germline V lookup: CDR1 SGHTA, CDR2 FQGTGA. The CDR3 sequence is CASRLDRASTDTQYF. CDR3 nucleotides: TGTGCCAGCAGGTTGGACAGAGCTAGCACAGATACGCAGTATTTT. Supplemented by reference TRBV7-3 and TRBJ2-3, the full variable domain reads GAGVSQTPSNKVTEKGKYVELRCDPISGHTALYWYRQSLGQGPEFLIYFQGTGAADDSGLPNDRFFAVRPEGSVSTLKIQRTERGDSAVYLCASRLDRASTDTQYFGPGTRLTVL.

The CDR3 is CASSLNAGQTYEQYF. The CDR3 DNA is TGTGCCAGCAGTCTTAATGCTGGACAGACCTACGAGCAGTACTTC. The chain has TRBV27 and TRBJ2-7, with D possibly matching TRBD1 (6 bases). The ends were cut back, 5 bases at V and 2 bases at J, with 16 bases in the middle. Looked up from germline, CDR1 is MNHEY and CDR2 is SMNVEV (reference sequence). CDR3 size: 15 residues.

This clone has a single count. The chain combines TRBV14 with TRBJ2-7, with 14 bases aligning to TRBD2. After removal of 3 bases from V and 6 bases from J, the junction contained 7 bases not matched to a gene. The CDR3 is 16 amino acids. The germline CDR1 and CDR2 sequences are SGHDN and FVKESK. The CDR3 reads CASSQRLAGGHGEQYF. CDR3 sequence (DNA): TGTGCCAGCAGCCAGAGACTAGCGGGGGGGCACGGCGAGCAGTACTTC. Supplemented by reference TRBV14 and TRBJ2-7, the full variable domain reads EAGVTQFPSHSVIEKGQTVTLRCDPISGHDNLYWYRRVMGKEIKFLLHFVKESKQDESGMPNNRFLAERTGGTYSTLKVQPAELEDSGVYFCASSQRLAGGHGEQYFGPGTRLTVT.

The chain carries TRBV7-2 and TRBJ1-1, with D maybe TRBD1 (5 bases). This CDR3 contains 14 residues. CDR1 and CDR2 from the germline V gene are SGHTA and FQGNSA. V lost 6 bases and J lost 0, with 11 bases in between. The CDR3 DNA reads as TGTGCCAGCAGGACCGGGGGTTTGAACACTGAAGCTTTCTTT. Encoded protein: CASRTGGLNTEAFF.

The chain combines TRBV4-1 with TRBJ1-6; TRBD1 is a possible D gene (5 bases). In germline, CDR1 is MGHRA, CDR2 YSYEKL. This CDR3 has 17 residues. V shed 0 bases and J shed 4 bases, with 13 bases lying between them. Written as DNA, the CDR3 is TGCGCCAGCAGCCAAGATAGCAGGGTTCAGTATAATTCACCCCTCCACTTT. This sequence encodes CASSQDSRVQYNSPLHF.

The genes are TRBV6-2 or TRBV6-3 and TRBJ2-1, with D possibly matching TRBD2 (6 bases). The V and J ends lost 6 bases and 10 bases respectively, with 19 bases between them. The length of the CDR3 is 14 residues. CDR1 is MNHEY, CDR2 SVGEGT, per germline. The CDR3 protein is CASSISGLRTEQFF. In DNA form, the CDR3 reads TGTGCCAGCAGCATATCGGGACTCCGAACCGAGCAGTTCTTC.